Presented here are 9 T cell receptor beta chains from one specimen sequenced in a study of T-cell memory formation after mild COVID-19. TCRdb reanalysed the 5' RACE reads using MiXCR and keeps one entry per CDR3 protein. The sample has some 180,000 distinct CDR3 sequences, over 10% seen once. Sequenced input: PBMCs or a T cell subset sorted from them (not recorded which). Source of these receptors: a man between 18 and 35 years old who had mild COVID-19 (a few samples of this study predate the infection). Cell type and time point are not known.

The chain is built from TRBV19 and TRBJ1-5, with D possibly matching TRBD1 (6 bases). The V end was cut by 4 bases, the J end by 5 bases, with 21 bases between. This CDR3 has 17 amino acids. Germline CDR1 reads LNHDA; CDR2 reads SQIVND (reference sequence). The CDR3 loop is CASSRRLGGAQDQPQHF. CDR3 in DNA: TGTGCCAGTAGTAGGCGCCTCGGGGGGGCGCAGGATCAGCCCCAGCATTTT.

This clonotype was counted ten times or more. The chain is built from TRBV12-3 or TRBV12-4 and TRBJ1-2, with D unresolved. Trimming removed 5 bases at V and 8 bases at J, with 15 bases between. CDR3 size: 13 residues. The chain's CDR3 is CASSPDQIRGYTF. CDR3 in DNA: TGTGCCAGCAGTCCCGACCAAATCAGGGGCTACACCTTC.

The J gene is TRBJ1-6, the V gene TRBV5-5; TRBD1 matches 8 bases. CDR3 size: 17 residues. Germline CDR1 and CDR2: SGHKS and YYEKEE (reference sequence). With V trimmed by 3 bases and J by 2 bases, 7 bases remained unmatched. CDR3 region: CASSSDRAGTYNSPLHF. The CDR3 coding sequence is TGTGCCAGCAGCTCGGACAGGGCAGGGACCTATAATTCACCCCTCCACTTT.

The chain carries TRBV5-1 and TRBJ1-3; D unresolved. The V end was cut by 0 bases, the J end by 0 bases, with 10 bases between. The CDR3 is 16 residues long. Germline V gene sequence: CDR1 SGHRS, CDR2 YFSETQ. Written as DNA, the CDR3 is TGCGCCAGCAGCTTGGAGGGTAGGGCCTCTGGAAACACCATATATTTT. Translation gives CASSLEGRASGNTIYF.

There are many counts of this clonotype. CDR3 loop: CASMAGGGGSPEQFF. The CDR3 DNA follows: TGCGCCAGTATGGCCGGGGGGGGCGGTTCCCCCGAGCAGTTCTTC. The rearrangement joins TRBV5-1 to TRBJ2-1, with TRBD2 matching over 8 bases. Germline-derived CDR1 and CDR2 are SGHRS and YFSETQ. This CDR3 has 15 residues. V dropped 8 bases and J dropped 10; count of bases not matched to a gene: 17.

V gene TRBV28 combines with J gene TRBJ1-5; D is possibly TRBD1 (6 bases). The CDR3 is 15 residues long. V lost 6 bases and J 4 bases, leaving 16 bases between the germline ends. Germline V gene sequence: CDR1 MDHEN, CDR2 SYDVKM. The CDR3 is CASRGTGSPNQPQHF. The CDR3 coding sequence is TGTGCCAGCAGGGGAACAGGGTCGCCTAATCAGCCCCAGCATTTT.

This clonotype was seen only a few times. The chain carries TRBV7-8 and TRBJ2-7; possible D gene TRBD2, 8 bases. The CDR3 has 13 residues. In germline, CDR1 is SGHVS, CDR2 FQNEAQ. V lost 5 bases to trimming and J lost 7 bases, with 15 bases between them. CDR3 nucleotides: TGTGCCAGCAGCCCGGGAGGGACAGCTGAGCAGTACGTC. Translated, it gives CASSPGGTAEQYV.

The V and J genes are TRBV24-1 and TRBJ2-5; D is uncertain. Germline V CDR1 and CDR2: KGHDR, SFDVKD. V was cut by 2 bases and J by 2 bases, with 8 bases left in between. The length of the CDR3 is 14 residues. Here the CDR3 reads CATSDSGRQETQYF. The CDR3 DNA reads as TGTGCCACCAGTGATTCGGGTAGACAAGAGACCCAGTACTTC.

The rearrangement joins TRBV2 to TRBJ2-1; the match to TRBD2 covers 10 bases. The V gene's germline CDR1 is SNHLY and CDR2 FYNNEI. The trim removed 10 bases at V and 12 bases at J, leaving 6 bases unmatched. The CDR3 has 11 amino acids. CDR3 loop: CANLAGVGQFF. The CDR3 DNA is TGTGCCAATCTAGCGGGGGTAGGGCAGTTCTTC.